This T cell receptor (beta chain) was documented in a study of beta chain features in type 1 diabetes. Notes on the study in general: Type 1 diabetes patients had moderately but significantly shorter TCRB CDR3s in all four CD4+ subsets. VDJ junctions in type 1 diabetes patients carried more deletions and fewer insertions.

CDR3 length equals 17 residues. Germline CDR1 SNHLY, CDR2 FYNNEI. The V end lost 6 bases, the J end lost 4 bases, and 21 bases lay between the germline ends. About this clone itself: Its antigen is still unknown.

TCRB transcripts that were expressed got sequenced, as all of the isolated RNA had been reverse transcribed. Profiled with immunoSEQ multiplex PCR; TCRdb holds only in-frame clones, not every one. This table holds 310,000 or so clones, 9.3% found once. This sequence originates from a man aged 25 to 40 with type 1 diabetes. Sequenced sample: central memory CD4+ T cells from blood. The rearrangement links TRBV2 to TRBJ2-2; D is undetermined. CDR3 bases: TGTGCCAGCAGAGCCGCCGGGTTCGCGCTCCCCACCGGGGAGCTGTTTTTT. It encodes CASRAAGFALPTGELFF.